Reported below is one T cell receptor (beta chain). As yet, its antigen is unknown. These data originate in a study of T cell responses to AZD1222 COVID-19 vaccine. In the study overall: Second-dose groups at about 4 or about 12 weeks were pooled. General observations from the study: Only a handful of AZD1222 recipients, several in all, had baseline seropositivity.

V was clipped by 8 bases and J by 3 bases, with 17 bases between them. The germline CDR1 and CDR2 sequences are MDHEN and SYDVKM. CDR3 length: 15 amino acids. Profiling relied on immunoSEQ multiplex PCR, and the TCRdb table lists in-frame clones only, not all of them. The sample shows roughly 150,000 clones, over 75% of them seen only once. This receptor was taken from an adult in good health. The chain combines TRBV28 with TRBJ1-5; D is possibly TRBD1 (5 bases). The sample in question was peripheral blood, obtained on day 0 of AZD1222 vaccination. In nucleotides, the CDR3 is TGTGCCAGCTCCGAAGGAGGGGCGGACAATCAGCCCCAGCATTTT. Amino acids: CASSEGGADNQPQHF.